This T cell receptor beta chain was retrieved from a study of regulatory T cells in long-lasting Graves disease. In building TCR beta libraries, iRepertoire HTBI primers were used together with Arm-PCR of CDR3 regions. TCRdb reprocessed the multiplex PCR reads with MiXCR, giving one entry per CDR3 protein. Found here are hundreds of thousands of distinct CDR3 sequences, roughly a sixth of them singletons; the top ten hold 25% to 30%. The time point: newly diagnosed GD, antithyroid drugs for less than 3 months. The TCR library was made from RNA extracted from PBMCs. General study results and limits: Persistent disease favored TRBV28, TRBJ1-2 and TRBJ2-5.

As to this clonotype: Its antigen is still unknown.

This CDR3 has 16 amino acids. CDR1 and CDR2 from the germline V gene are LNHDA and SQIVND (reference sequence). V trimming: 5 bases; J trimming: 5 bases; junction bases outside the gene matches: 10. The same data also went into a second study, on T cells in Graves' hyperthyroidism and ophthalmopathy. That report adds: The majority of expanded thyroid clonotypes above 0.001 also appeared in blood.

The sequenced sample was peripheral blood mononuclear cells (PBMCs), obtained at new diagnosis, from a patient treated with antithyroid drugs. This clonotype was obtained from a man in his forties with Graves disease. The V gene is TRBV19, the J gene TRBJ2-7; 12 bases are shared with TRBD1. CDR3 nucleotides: TGTGCCAGTAGTCCAAGCCCCGGGACAGGGGGCGACGAGCAGTACTTC. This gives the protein CASSPSPGTGGDEQYF.